This TCR beta chain appears in the sequencing data of a study of cytomegalovirus exposure and HLA in healthy donors. Germline V gene lookup returns CDR1 LNHDA and CDR2 SQIVND (reference sequence). Trimming removed 5 bases from V and 5 bases from J; junction bases left unmatched: 2. The CDR3 length is 12 residues. For this clone: Antigen: not known.

Study-level points and caveats: Immune exposure data for these donors was limited to CMV serostatus.

The PCR had 60 Vbeta and 13 Jbeta primers. Here immunoSEQ multiplex PCR was the method, and the copy in TCRdb shows in-frame clones only, minus some. Seen here are 150,000 to 170,000 clones, around 74% observed once, and the top ten hold approximately 3%. The receptor was derived from a man in his late teens or twenties in good health and CMV-seronegative. The chain links TRBV19 to TRBJ2-5, with 7 bases lining up with TRBD2. The sample consisted of PBMCs. The CDR3 spells CASSAGGETQYF. The DNA for the CDR3 is TGTGCCAGTAGTGCCGGGGGGGAGACCCAGTACTTC.